This TCR beta chain was recovered during a study of control samples from healthy donors and cancer patients. Germline CDR1 LNHDA, CDR2 SQIVND (reference sequence). CDR3 length: 13 residues. J gave up 5 bases and V 8 bases, and 7 bases lay outside the gene matches. Some clones are missing from TCRdb's copy, which holds only in-frame ones; the method was immunoSEQ multiplex PCR. The data hold roughly 88,000 clones, with 85% to 95% observed a single time. This receptor was obtained from a man between 18 and 35 years old in good health. The sample comprised blood. The V and J genes are TRBV19 and TRBJ1-1, with 8 bases aligning to TRBD1. CDR3 amino acids: CASAQDRGTEAFF. CDR3 in DNA: TGTGCCAGTGCCCAAGACAGGGGTACTGAAGCTTTCTTT.